This T cell receptor (beta chain) is from a study of cytomegalovirus exposure and HLA in healthy donors (dated by TCRdb to about 2017). Study-wide context: According to a later analysis, one platform produced both the roughly 120 validation repertoires and the 670 or so repertoires of the first cohort. The study aimed to test whether signatures of past pathogen exposure could be identified by cataloging public T cell receptors. A separate validation cohort of about 110 different subjects was used in addition to the approximately 670-subject first cohort. To predict cytomegalovirus infection status, the study combined high-throughput TCR immunosequencing, statistical association of individual TCRs with disease status, and machine learning.

The CDR1 and CDR2 encoded by the germline V gene are MNHNS and SASEGT. The germline ends are 12 bases apart after V is trimmed by 6 bases and J by 0 bases. The cysteine opens and the phenylalanine closes a CDR3 of 15 amino acids. Solely the CDR3 DNA is kept, with 45 bases framed from the first base. Overall results and qualifications from the work: The classifier was reported to diagnose cytomegalovirus status with high specificity and sensitivity in both the original cohort and the validation cohort. Of the cluster scores, roughly 95% were above 0 in a later analysis, which found that TCRs clustered in the first cohort also tended to co-occur in the 95 to 150 validation repertoires. Three of the identified cytomegalovirus-associated TCR beta chains were confirmed in vitro to be specific for cytomegalovirus antigens. Most TCR sequences were observed very rarely across donors, whereas some public TCRs were present in many individuals. A later analysis lacked HLA typing for the validation cohort, so it scored co-occurrence in that cohort across all 120 repertoires. According to the authors, the approach could potentially be generalized to other disease states and immunological phenotypes. In the study, 150 to 200 TCR beta chains were listed as associated with cytomegalovirus.

The donors belonged to the validation cohort of 90 to 150 subjects, which was separate from the approximately 700-subject first cohort. This clone was counted a single time. No cognate antigen has been identified for it. Base quality data are lacking; no much larger clone is found one base away. Preparation of the library involved the immunoSEQ multiplex PCR assay. In the authors' own workflow: A statistical classification framework was developed to diagnose cytomegalovirus status using the catalog of TCR beta chain sequences. In its TCRdb copy, this immuneACCESS table keeps in-frame sequences only and misses some clones. Where compared with another copy, unresolved V genes explain less than half of these, and the others have no known cause. V and J calls and clone size come straight from that table; D and trimming were deduced from the DNA. The sample table shows about 250,000 clones, and roughly 84% are seen once. The ten largest make up 12% of the sample.

This TCR derives from a man in his late teens or twenties in good health and CMV-seropositive. The sequence joins TRBV6-1 to TRBJ2-1, with no D gene named confidently. The specimen sequenced was PBMCs. The DNA sequence is given as TGTGCCAGCAGCAATAGCCCGAGCTCCTACAATGAGCAGTTCTTC. This gives the protein CASSNSPSSYNEQFF.